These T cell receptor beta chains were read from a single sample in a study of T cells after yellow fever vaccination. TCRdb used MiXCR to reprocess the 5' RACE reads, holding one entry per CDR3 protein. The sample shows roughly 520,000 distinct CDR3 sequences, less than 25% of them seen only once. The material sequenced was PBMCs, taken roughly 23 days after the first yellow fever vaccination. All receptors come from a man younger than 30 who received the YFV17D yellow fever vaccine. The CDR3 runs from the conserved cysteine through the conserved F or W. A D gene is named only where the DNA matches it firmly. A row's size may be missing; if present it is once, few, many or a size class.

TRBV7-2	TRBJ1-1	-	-	TGTGCCAGCAGCTCACCAGATCGACAGGTGACTGAAGCTTTCTTT	CASSSPDRQVTEAFF
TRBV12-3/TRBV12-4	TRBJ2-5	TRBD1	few	TGTGCCAGCAGTTCCCCGACAGGGTTAAGGGAGACCCAGTACTTC	CASSSPTGLRETQYF
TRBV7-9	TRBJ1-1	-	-	TGTGCCAGCAGCTTAATCAGGGAAGCTTTCTTT	CASSLIREAFF
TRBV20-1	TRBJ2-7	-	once	TGCAGTGCTAGAGATCGGGGTTTAGGGGTTAGGCAGTACTTC	CSARDRGLGVRQYF
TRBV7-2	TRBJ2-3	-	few	TGTGCCAGCAGCTTGGGGGGGCGAAGAGATACGCAGTATTTT	CASSLGGRRDTQYF
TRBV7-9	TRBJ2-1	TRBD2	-	TGTGCCAGCAGCTTTAGTAAGCGGGGGGGCCGGGATGAGCAGTTCTTC	CASSFSKRGGRDEQFF
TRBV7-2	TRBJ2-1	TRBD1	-	TGTGCCAGCAGCTTGGGCGACAGGGCAAATGAGCAGTTCTTC	CASSLGDRANEQFF
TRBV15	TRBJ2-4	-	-	TGTGCCACCAGCAAGAATGCGAACATTCAGTACTTC	CATSKNANIQYF
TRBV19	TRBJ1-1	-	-	TGTGCCAGGCGAAAGACAGAGGGGGACACTGAAGCTTTCTTT	CARRKTEGDTEAFF
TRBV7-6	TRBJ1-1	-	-	TGTGCCAGCAGCTTAGATCAGGGGTGGAACACTGAAGCTTTCTTT	CASSLDQGWNTEAFF
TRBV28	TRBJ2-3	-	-	TGTGCCAGCGGTGAAACGAGAGGCAGCACAGATACGCAGTATTTT	CASGETRGSTDTQYF
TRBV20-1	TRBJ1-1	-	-	TGCAGTGCTAGGCAGATCCACACTGAAGCTTTCTTT	CSARQIHTEAFF
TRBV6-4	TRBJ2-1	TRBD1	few	TGTGCCAGCAGTGACGGCCCCGGGACAGGGGGCGAAAAGGATGAGCAGTTCTTC	CASSDGPGTGGEKDEQFF
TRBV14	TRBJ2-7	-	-	TGTGCCAGCAGCCAAGACAGTCTCTCCTACGAGCAGTACTTC	CASSQDSLSYEQYF
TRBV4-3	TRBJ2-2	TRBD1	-	TGCGCCAGCAGCCCAAGGGCCGGGACAGGGGATGGGGAGCTGTTTTTT	CASSPRAGTGDGELFF
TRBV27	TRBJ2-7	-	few	TGTGCCAGCAGTTTAAAGTCTGTCTCCTACGAGCAGTACTTC	CASSLKSVSYEQYF